A selection of T cell receptor beta chains follows, all from one sample in a study of blood T cells in healthy people across ages. One entry per CDR3 protein, called by TCRdb with MiXCR from the 5' RACE reads. Altogether fewer than 700,000 distinct CDR3 sequences are present, 40% to 55% being singletons, with the ten largest covering 20% to 25%. Sequenced input: blood. These receptors all stem from a man older than 75 in good health. The conserved cysteine and the conserved F or W are not part of the CDR3 here. Fields, in order: J gene, V gene, CDR3 protein.

j_call: TRBJ2-5; v_call: TRBV6-6; cdr3_aa: ASSPLGLAGGETQY
j_call: TRBJ2-7; v_call: TRBV27; cdr3_aa: ASSSEASGDYEQY
j_call: TRBJ2-5; v_call: TRBV7-7; cdr3_aa: ASSLALSETQY
j_call: TRBJ2-3; v_call: TRBV20-1; cdr3_aa: SARSTSGGDATQY
j_call: TRBJ1-5; v_call: TRBV2; cdr3_aa: ASSGGEQPQH
j_call: TRBJ2-2; v_call: TRBV5-1; cdr3_aa: ASRGNGELF
j_call: TRBJ2-5; v_call: TRBV28; cdr3_aa: ASLRGGGSYETQY
j_call: TRBJ1-1; v_call: TRBV7-2; cdr3_aa: ASSFSFEAF
j_call: TRBJ2-3; v_call: TRBV7-2; cdr3_aa: ASSLGLDSDTQY
j_call: TRBJ2-5; v_call: TRBV7-7; cdr3_aa: ASSLNGRGETQY
j_call: TRBJ2-5; v_call: TRBV7-2; cdr3_aa: ASSLNEGRRETQY
j_call: TRBJ2-3; v_call: TRBV7-2; cdr3_aa: ASSLTRSSTDTQY
j_call: TRBJ2-7; v_call: TRBV15; cdr3_aa: ATSRAAVYEQY
j_call: .; v_call: TRBV5-1; cdr3_aa: ASSLYGVGPGEQY
j_call: TRBJ2-1; v_call: TRBV12-3/TRBV12-4; cdr3_aa: ASKAGLGALHEQF
j_call: TRBJ2-7; v_call: TRBV7-2; cdr3_aa: ASSLWGLSYEQY
j_call: TRBJ2-3; v_call: TRBV4-1; cdr3_aa: ASSQDPGPTDTQY